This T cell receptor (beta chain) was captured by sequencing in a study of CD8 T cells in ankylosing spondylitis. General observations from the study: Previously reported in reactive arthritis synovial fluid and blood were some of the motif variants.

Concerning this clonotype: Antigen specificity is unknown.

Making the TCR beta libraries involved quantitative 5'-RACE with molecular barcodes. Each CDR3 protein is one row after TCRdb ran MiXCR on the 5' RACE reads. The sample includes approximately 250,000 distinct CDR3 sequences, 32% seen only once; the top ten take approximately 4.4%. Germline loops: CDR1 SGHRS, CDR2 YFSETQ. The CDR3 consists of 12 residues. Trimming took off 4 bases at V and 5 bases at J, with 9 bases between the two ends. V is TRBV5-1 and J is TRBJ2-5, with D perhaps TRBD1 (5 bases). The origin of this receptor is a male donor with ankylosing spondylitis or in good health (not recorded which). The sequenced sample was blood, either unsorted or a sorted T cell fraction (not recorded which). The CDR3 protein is CASSNRMETQYF. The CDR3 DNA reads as TGCGCCAGCAGCAACAGGATGGAGACCCAGTACTTC.